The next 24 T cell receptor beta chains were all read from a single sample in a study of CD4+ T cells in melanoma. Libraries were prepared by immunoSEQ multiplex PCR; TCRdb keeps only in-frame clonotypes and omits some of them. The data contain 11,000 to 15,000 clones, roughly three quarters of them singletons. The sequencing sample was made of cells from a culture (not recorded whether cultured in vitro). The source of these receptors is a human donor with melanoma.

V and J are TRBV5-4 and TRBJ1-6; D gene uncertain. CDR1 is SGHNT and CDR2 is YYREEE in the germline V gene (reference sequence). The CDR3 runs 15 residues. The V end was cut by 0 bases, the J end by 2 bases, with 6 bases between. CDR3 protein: CASSLGAPYNSPLHF. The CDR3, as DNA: TGTGCCAGCAGCTTGGGTGCGCCCTATAATTCACCCCTCCACTTT. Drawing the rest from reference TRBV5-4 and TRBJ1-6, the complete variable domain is ETGVTQSPTHLIKTRGQQVTLRCSSQSGHNTVSWYQQALGQGPQFIFQYYREEENGRGNFPPRFSGLQFPNYSSELNVNALELDDSALYLCASSLGAPYNSPLHFGNGTRLTVT.

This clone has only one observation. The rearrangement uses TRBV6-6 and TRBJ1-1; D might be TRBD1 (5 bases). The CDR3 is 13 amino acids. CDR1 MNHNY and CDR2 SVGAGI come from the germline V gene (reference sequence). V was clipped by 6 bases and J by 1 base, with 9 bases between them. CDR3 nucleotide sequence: TGTGCCAGCAGCTTAACAGGGAACACTGAAGCTTTCTTT. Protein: CASSLTGNTEAFF.

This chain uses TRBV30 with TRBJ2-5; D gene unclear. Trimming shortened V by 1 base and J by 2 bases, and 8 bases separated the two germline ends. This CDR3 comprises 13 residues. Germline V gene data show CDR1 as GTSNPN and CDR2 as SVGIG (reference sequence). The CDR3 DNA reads TGTGCCTGGAGTGGGGCGGCTCAAGAGACCCAGTACTTC. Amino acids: CAWSGAAQETQYF.

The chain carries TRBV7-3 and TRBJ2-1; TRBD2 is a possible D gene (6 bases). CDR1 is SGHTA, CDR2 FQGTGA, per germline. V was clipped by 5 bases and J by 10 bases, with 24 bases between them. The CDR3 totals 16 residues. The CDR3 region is CASSPKGIGGIEEQFF. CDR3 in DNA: TGTGCCAGCAGCCCAAAGGGTATCGGGGGAATAGAAGAGCAGTTCTTC.

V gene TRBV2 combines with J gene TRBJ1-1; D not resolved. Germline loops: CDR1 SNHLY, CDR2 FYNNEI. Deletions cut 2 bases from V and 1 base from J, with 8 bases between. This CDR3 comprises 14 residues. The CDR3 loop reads CASSERRANTEAFF. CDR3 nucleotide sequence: TGTGCCAGCAGTGAAAGGAGGGCGAACACTGAAGCTTTCTTT.

This chain's CDR3 is CASSTQGAGGEAFF. CDR3 nucleotide sequence: TGTGCCAGCAGCACCCAGGGGGCGGGAGGTGAAGCTTTCTTT. The rearrangement joins TRBV14 to TRBJ1-1; 8 bases are a match to TRBD1. This CDR3 spans 14 amino acids. The germline gives CDR1 SGHDN, CDR2 FVKESK. After removal of 5 bases from V and 7 bases from J, the junction contained 9 bases not matched to a gene.

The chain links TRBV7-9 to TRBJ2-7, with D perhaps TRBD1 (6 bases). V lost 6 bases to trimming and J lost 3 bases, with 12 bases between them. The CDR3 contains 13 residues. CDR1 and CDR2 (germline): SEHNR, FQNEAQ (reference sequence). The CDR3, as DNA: TGTGCCAGCAGGAAAGACAGGAACTACGAGCAGTACTTC. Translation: CASRKDRNYEQYF.

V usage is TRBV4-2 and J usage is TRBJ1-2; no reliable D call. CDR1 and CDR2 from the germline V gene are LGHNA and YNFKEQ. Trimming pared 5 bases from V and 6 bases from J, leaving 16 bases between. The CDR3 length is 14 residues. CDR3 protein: CASSFRSSGDGYTF. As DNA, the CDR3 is TGTGCCAGCAGCTTCCGGAGTTCTGGCGATGGCTACACCTTC.

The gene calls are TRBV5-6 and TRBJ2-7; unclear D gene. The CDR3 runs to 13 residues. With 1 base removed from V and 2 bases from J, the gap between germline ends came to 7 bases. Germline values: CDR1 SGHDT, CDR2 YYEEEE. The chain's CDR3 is CASSLSGPYEQYF. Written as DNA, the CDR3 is TGTGCCAGCAGCTTGTCGGGTCCCTACGAGCAGTACTTC.

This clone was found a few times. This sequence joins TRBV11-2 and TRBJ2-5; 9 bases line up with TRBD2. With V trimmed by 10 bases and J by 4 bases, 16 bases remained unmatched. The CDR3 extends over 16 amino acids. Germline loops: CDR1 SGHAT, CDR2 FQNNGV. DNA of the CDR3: TGTGCCACCCAGCGGGGGGCGAGCGGGGATGGAGAGACCCAGTACTTC. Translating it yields CATQRGASGDGETQYF.

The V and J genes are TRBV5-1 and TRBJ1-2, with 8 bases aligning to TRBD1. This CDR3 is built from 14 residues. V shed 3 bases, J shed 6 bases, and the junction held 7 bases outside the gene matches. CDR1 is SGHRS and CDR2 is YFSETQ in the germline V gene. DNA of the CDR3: TGCGCCAGCAGCTGGACGACAGGGGAGGATGGCTACACCTTC. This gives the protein CASSWTTGEDGYTF.

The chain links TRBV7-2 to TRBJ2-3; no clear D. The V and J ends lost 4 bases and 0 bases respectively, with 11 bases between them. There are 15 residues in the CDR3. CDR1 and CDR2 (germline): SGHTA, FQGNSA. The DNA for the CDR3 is TGTGCCAGCAGCTCTAACATGGGGAGCACAGATACGCAGTATTTT. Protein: CASSSNMGSTDTQYF.

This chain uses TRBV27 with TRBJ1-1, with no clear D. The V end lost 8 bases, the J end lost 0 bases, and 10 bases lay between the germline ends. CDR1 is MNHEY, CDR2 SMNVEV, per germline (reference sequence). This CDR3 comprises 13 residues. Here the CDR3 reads CASGGIMNTEAFF. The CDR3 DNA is TGTGCCAGCGGAGGGATCATGAACACTGAAGCTTTCTTT.

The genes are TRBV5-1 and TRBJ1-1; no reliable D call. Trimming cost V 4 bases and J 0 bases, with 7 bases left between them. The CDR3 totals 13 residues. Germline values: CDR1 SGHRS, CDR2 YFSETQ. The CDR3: CASSLAVNTEAFF. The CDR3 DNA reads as TGCGCCAGCAGCCTGGCAGTGAACACTGAAGCTTTCTTT.

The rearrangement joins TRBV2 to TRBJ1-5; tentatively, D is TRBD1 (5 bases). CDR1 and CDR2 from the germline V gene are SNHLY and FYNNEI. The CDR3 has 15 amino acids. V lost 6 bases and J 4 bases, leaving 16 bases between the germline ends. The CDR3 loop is CASSPTVFLNQPQHF. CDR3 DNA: TGTGCCAGCAGCCCGACAGTCTTTTTGAATCAGCCCCAGCATTTT.

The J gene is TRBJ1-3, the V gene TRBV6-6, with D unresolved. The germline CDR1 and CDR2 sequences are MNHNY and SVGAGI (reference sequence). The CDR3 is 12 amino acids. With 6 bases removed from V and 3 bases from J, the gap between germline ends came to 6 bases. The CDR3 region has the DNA TGTGCCAGCAGCCCCCTTGGAAACACCATATATTTT. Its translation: CASSPLGNTIYF.

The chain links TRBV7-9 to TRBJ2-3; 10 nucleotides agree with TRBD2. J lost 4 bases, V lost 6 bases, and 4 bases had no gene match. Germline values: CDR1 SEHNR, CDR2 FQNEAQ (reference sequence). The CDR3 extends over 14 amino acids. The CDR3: CASSASGGSDTQYF. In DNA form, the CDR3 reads TGTGCCAGCAGTGCTAGCGGGGGTTCAGATACGCAGTATTTT.

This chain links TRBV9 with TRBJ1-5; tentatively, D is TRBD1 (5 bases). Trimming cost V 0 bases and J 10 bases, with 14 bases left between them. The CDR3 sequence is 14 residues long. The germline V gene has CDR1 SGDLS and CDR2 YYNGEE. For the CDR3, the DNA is TGTGCCAGCAGCGTAGATGTACAGGCGGGTCCCCAGCATTTT. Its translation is CASSVDVQAGPQHF.

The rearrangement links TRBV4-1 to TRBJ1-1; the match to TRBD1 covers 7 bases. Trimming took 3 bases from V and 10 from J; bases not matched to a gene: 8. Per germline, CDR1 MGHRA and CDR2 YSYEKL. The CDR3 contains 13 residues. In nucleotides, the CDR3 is TGCGCCAGCAGCCAGTGGACAGGTGAGGCAGCTTTCTTT. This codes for CASSQWTGEAAFF.

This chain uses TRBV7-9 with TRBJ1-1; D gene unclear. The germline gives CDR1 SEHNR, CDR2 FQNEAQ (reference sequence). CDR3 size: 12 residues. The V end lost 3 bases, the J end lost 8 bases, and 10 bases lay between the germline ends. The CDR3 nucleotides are TGTGCCAGCAGCTTGCCACAGAGGGAAGCTTTCTTT. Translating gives CASSLPQREAFF.

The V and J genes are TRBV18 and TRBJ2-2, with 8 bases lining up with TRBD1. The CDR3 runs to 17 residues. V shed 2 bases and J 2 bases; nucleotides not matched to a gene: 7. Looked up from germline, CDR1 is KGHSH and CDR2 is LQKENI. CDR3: CASSPLSGTGNTGELFF. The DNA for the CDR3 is TGTGCCAGCTCACCATTGTCCGGGACAGGCAACACCGGGGAGCTGTTTTTT.

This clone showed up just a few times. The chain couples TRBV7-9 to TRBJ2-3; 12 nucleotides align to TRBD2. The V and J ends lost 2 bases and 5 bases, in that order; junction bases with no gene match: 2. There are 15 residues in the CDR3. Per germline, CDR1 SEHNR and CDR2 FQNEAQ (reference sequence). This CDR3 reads CASSLLAGGVDTQYF. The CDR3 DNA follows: TGTGCCAGCAGCTTACTAGCGGGGGGGGTAGATACGCAGTATTTT.

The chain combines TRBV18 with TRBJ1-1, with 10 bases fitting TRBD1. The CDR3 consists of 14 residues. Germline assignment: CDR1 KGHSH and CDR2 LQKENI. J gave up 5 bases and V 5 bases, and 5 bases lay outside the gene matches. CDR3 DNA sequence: TGTGCCAGCTCAGAGACAGGGGGCAGGACTGAAGCTTTCTTT. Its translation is CASSETGGRTEAFF.

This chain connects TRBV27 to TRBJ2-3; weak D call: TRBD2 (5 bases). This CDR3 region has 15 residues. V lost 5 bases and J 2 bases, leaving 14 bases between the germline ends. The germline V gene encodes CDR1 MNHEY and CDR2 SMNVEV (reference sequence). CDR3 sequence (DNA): TGTGCCAGCAGTCCCAAGGAGCGGTTCACAGATACGCAGTATTTT. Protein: CASSPKERFTDTQYF.